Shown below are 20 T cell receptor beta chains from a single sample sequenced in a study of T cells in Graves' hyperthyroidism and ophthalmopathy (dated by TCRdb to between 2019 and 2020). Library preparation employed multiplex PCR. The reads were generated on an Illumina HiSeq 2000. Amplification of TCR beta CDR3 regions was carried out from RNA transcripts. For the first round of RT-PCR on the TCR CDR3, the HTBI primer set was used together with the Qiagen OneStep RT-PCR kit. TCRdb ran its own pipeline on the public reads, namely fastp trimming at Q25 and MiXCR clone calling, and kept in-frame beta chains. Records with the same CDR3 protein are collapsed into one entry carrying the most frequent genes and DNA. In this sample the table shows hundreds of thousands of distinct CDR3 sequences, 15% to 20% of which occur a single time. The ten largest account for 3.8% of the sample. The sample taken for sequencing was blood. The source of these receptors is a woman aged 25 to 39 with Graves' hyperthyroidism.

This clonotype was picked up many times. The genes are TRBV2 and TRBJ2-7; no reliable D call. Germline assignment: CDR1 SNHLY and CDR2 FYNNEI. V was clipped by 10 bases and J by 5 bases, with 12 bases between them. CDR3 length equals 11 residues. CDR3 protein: CATVMGHEQYF. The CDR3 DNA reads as TGTGCCACTGTAATGGGCCACGAGCAGTACTTC.

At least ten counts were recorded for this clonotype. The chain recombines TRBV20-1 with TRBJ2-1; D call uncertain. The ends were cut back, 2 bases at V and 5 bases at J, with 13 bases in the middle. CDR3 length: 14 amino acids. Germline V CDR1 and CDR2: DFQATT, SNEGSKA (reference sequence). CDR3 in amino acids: CSARPRTAHNEQFF. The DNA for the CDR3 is TGCAGTGCTAGACCGAGGACGGCCCACAATGAGCAGTTCTTC.

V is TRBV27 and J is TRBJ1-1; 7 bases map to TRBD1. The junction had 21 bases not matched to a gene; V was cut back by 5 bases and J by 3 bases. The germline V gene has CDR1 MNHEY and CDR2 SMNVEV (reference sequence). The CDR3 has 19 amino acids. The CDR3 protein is CASSPYPLNHRGLDTEAFF. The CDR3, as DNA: TGTGCCAGCAGTCCGTACCCTCTCAATCACAGGGGTCTGGACACTGAAGCTTTCTTT.

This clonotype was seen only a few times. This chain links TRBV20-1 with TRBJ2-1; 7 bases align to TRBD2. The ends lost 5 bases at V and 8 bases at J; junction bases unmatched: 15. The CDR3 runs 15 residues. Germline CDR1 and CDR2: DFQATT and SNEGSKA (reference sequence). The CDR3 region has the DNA TGCAGTGCTTTTCAGGAACTCGGGACTACAGATGAGCAGTTCTTC. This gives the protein CSAFQELGTTDEQFF.

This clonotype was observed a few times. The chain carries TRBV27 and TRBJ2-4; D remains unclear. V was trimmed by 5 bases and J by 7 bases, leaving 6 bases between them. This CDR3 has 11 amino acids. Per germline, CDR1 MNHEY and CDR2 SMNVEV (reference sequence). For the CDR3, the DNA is TGTGCCAGCAGTAACGGCAACATTCAGTACTTC. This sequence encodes CASSNGNIQYF.

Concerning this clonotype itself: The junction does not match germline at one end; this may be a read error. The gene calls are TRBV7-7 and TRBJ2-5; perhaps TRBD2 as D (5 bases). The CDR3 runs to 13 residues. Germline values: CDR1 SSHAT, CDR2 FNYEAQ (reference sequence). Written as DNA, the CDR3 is TGTGCTAGCAGCTTAGACGAGGGAAGTACCCAGTACTTC. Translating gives CASSLDEGSTQYF.

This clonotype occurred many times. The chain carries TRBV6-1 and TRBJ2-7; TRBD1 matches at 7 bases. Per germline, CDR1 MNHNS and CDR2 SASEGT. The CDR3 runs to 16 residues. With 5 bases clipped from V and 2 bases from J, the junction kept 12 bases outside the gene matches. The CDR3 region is CASSPDPTGNTYEQYF. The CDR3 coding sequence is TGTGCCAGCAGTCCCGATCCGACAGGGAATACCTACGAGCAGTACTTC.

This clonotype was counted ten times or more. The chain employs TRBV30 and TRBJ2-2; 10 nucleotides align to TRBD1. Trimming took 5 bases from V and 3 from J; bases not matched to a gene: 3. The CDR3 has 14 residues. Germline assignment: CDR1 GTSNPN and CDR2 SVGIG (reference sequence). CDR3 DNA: TGTGCCTGGGGAGGACAGGGGGACACCGGGGAGCTGTTTTTT. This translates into CAWGGQGDTGELFF.

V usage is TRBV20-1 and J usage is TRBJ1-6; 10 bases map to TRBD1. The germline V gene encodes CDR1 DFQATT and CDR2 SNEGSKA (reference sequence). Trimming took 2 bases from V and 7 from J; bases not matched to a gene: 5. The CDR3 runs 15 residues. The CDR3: CSARPGTGENSPLHF. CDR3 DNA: TGCAGTGCTAGACCCGGGACAGGGGAAAATTCACCCCTCCACTTT.

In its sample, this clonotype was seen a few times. This CDR3 reads CASWRGPNEKLFF. The CDR3 nucleotides are TGCGCCAGCTGGAGGGGGCCTAATGAAAAACTGTTTTTT. The chain links TRBV10-2 to TRBJ1-4; 7 nucleotides line up with TRBD1. The CDR3 has 13 amino acids. The trim removed 8 bases at V and 3 bases at J, leaving 3 bases unmatched. Germline V gene data show CDR1 as WSHSY and CDR2 as SAAADI.

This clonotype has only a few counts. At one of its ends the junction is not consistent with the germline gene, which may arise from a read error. The CDR3 DNA reads TGTGCCAGCAGTTTTGAGGGCAGGGTTATACTCTTT. Translating it yields CASSFEGRVILF. The chain uses TRBV28 and TRBJ1-1; D is perhaps TRBD1 (5 bases). Per germline, CDR1 MDHEN and CDR2 SYDVKM. CDR3 length: 12 amino acids. Full variable domain (rest looked up from reference TRBV28 and TRBJ1-1): DVKVTQSSRYLVKRTGEKVFLECVQDMDHENMFWYRQDPGLGLRLIYFSYDVKMKEKGDIPEGYSVSREKKERFSLILESASTNQTSMYLCASSFEGRVILFGQGTRLTVV.

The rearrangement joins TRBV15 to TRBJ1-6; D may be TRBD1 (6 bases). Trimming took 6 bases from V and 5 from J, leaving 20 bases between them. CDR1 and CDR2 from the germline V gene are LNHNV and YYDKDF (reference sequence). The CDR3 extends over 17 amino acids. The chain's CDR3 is CATSALIRTEDNSPLHF. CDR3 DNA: TGTGCCACCAGTGCCCTCATCCGGACAGAAGATAATTCACCCCTCCACTTT.

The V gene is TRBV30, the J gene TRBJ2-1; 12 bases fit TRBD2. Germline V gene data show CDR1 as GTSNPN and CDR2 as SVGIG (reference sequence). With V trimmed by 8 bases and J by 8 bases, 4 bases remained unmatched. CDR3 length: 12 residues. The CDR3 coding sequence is TGTGCCCGGGGACTAGCGGGTTATGAGCAGTTCTTC. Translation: CARGLAGYEQFF.

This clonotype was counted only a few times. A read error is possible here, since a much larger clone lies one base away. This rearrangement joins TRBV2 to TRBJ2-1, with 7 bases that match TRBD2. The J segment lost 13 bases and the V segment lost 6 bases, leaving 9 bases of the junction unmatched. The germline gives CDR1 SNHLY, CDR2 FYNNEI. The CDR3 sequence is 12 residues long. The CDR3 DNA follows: TGTGCCAGCAGGGGGAGGGGAGAGACCCAGTTCTTC. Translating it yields CASRGRGETQFF.

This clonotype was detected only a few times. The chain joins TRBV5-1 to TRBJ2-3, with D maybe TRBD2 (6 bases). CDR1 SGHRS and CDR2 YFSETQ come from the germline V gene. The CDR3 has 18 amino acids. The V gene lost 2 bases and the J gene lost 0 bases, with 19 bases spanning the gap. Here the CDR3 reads CASSFLSGTGGSTDTQYF. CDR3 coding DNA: TGCGCCAGCAGCTTTTTATCGGGAACTGGAGGGAGCACAGATACGCAGTATTTT.

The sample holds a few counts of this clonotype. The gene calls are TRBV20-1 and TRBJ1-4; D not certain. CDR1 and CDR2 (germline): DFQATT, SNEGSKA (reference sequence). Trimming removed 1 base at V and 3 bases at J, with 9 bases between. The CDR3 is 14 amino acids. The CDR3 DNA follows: TGCAGTGCTAGAGTTTTAGAGTCTAATGAAAAACTGTTTTTT. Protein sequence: CSARVLESNEKLFF.

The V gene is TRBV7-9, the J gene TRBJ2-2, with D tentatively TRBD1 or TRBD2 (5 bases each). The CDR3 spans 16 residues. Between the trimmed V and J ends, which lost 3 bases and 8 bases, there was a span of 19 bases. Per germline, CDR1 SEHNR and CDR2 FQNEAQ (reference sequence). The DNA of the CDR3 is TGTGCCAGCAGCTTGAGGGGACCATCCTCCCCGGGGGAGCTGTTTTTT. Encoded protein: CASSLRGPSSPGELFF.

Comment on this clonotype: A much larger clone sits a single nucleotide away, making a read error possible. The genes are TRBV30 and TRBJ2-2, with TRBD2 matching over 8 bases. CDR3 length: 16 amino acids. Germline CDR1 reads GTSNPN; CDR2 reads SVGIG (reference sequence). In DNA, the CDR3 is TGTGCCTGGAGTGTACGACTAGCGTTGGCAGGCGGGGAGCTGCTTTTT. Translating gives CAWSVRLALAGGELLF.

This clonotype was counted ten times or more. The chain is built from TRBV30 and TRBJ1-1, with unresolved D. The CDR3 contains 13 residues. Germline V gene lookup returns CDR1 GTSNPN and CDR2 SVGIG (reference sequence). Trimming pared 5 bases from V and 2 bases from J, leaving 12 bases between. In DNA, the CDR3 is TGTGCCTGGTCGACGACAACCAACACTGAAGCTTTCTTT. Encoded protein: CAWSTTTNTEAFF.

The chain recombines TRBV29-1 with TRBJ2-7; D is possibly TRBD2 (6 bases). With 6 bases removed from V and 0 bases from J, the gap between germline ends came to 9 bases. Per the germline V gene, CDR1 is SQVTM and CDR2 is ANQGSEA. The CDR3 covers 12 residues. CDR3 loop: CSVGEASYEQYF. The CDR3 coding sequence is TGCAGCGTGGGGGAGGCCTCCTACGAGCAGTACTTC.